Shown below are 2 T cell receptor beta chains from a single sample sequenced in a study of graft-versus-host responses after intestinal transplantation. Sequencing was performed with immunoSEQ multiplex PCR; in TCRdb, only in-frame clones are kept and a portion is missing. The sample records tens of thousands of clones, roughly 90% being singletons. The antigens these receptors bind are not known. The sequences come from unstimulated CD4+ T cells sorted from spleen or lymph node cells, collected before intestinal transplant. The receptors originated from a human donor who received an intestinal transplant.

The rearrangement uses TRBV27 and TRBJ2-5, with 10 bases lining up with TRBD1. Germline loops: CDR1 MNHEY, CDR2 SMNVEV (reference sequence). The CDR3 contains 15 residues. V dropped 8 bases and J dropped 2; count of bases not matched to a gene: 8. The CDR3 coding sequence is TGTGCCAGCGGACCCGACAGGGGGCCTCAAGAGACCCAGTACTTC. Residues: CASGPDRGPQETQYF.

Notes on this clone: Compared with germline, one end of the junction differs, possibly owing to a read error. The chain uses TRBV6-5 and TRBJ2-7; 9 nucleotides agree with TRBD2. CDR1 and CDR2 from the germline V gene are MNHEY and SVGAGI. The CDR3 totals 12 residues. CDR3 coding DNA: TGCGAGACTAGCGGAACTAACTACGAGCAGTACTTC. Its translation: CETSGTNYEQYF.